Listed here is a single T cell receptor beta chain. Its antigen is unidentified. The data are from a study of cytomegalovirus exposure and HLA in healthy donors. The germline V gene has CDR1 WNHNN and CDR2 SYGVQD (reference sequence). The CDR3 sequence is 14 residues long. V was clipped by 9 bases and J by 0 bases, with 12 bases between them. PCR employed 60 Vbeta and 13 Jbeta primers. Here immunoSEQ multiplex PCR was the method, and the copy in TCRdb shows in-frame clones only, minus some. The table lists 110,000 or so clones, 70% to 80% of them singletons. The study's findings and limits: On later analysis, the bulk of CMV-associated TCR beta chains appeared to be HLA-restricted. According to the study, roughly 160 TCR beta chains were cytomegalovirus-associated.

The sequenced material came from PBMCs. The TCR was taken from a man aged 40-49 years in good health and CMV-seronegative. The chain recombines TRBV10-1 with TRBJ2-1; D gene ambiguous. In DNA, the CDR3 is TGCGCCAGGCAACAGAATAGCTCCTACAATGAGCAGTTCTTC. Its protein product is CARQQNSSYNEQFF.